A single sample gave rise to the 14 T cell receptor beta chains below, sequenced in a study of CD8+CD57+ T cells in acquired aplastic anemia. For sequencing, patients were chosen who had shown expansion of CD8+CD57+ cells by flow cytometry. TCR beta VDJ and CDR3 profiling used genomic DNA as template. TCRdb used MiXCR to reprocess the reads, holding one entry per CDR3 protein. The sample includes about 180,000 distinct CDR3 sequences, roughly 65% of them seen just once. The sequencing input was sorted CD4+, CD8+, or CD8+CD57+ T cells (not recorded which) from PBMCs. These receptors were collected from a human donor with aplastic anemia.

The rearrangement joins TRBV2 to TRBJ1-3; the D gene is possibly TRBD1 (6 bases). This CDR3 is 16 amino acids long. The germline gives CDR1 SNHLY, CDR2 FYNNEI. The V gene lost 4 bases and the J gene lost 0 bases, with 13 bases spanning the gap. CDR3 amino acids: CASSVRTVISGNTIYF. The CDR3 region has the DNA TGTGCCAGCAGTGTAAGGACAGTCATCTCTGGAAACACCATATATTTT. Complete variable domain (other parts from reference TRBV2 and TRBJ1-3): EPEVTQTPSHQVTQMGQEVILRCVPISNHLYFYWYRQILGQKVEFLVSFYNNEISEKSEIFDDQFSVERPDGSNFTLKIRSTKLEDSAMYFCASSVRTVISGNTIYFGEGSWLTVV.

This clonotype was seen a single time. This chain links TRBV5-6 with TRBJ2-1; TRBD1 agrees at 7 bases. The V and J ends lost 4 bases and 8 bases, in that order; junction bases with no gene match: 6. CDR3 size: 13 residues. In germline, CDR1 is SGHDT, CDR2 YYEEEE. The CDR3: CASSRQGIHEQFF. The CDR3 DNA reads TGTGCCAGCAGCAGACAGGGCATCCATGAGCAGTTCTTC.

V is TRBV5-8 and J is TRBJ1-5; the match to TRBD1 covers 8 bases. The germline V gene encodes CDR1 SGHTS and CDR2 YDEGEE. V trimming: 3 bases; J trimming: 6 bases; junction bases outside the gene matches: 5. The CDR3 has 14 amino acids. The CDR3 coding sequence is TGTGCCAGCAGCTCGTTGACAGGGGTTCAGCCCCAGCATTTT. Translation: CASSSLTGVQPQHF.

In this sample, this clonotype turned up many times. The J gene is TRBJ2-5, the V gene TRBV15, with TRBD1 matching 11 bases. The CDR3 sequence is 17 residues long. V trimming: 2 bases; J trimming: 5 bases; junction bases outside the gene matches: 10. Germline CDR1 LNHNV, CDR2 YYDKDF (reference sequence). The CDR3 nucleotides are TGTGCCACCAGCAGACTTGGACAGGGGGCGGAAAAGGAGACCCAGTACTTC. This codes for CATSRLGQGAEKETQYF.

The chain couples TRBV6-5 to TRBJ1-5; possibly TRBD1 for D (5 bases). The CDR3 has 18 residues. Trimming cost V 4 bases and J 0 bases, with 19 bases left between them. Germline V gene lookup returns CDR1 MNHEY and CDR2 SVGAGI. The chain's CDR3 is CASSLASGDQTSNQPQHF. In DNA, the CDR3 is TGTGCCAGCAGTTTGGCTAGCGGGGACCAGACTAGCAATCAGCCCCAGCATTTT.

Many counts were recorded for this clonotype. This chain links TRBV5-6 with TRBJ1-5; no clear D gene. Germline V gives CDR1 SGHDT, CDR2 YYEEEE. Trimming left V 4 bases short and J 5 bases short, with 16 bases between. This CDR3 is built from 15 residues. The CDR3 DNA reads TGTGCCAGCAGCCATTGGGAGACCAACTATCAGCCCCAGCATTTT. Translated: CASSHWETNYQPQHF.

This clonotype was counted at least ten times. This chain's CDR3 is CASSLSGSGGPRTGELFF. The CDR3 region has the DNA TGTGCCAGCAGTTTAAGCGGTAGCGGGGGGCCGCGGACCGGGGAGCTGTTTTTT. This chain connects TRBV12-3 or TRBV12-4 to TRBJ2-2, with 10 positions matching TRBD2. V gave up 2 bases and J gave up 5 bases; unmatched junction bases: 11. The CDR3 sequence is 18 residues long.

The chain employs TRBV15 and TRBJ1-4; D is uncertain. CDR1 and CDR2 (germline): LNHNV, YYDKDF (reference sequence). This CDR3 spans 13 amino acids. With 4 bases removed from V and 8 bases from J, the gap between germline ends came to 11 bases. CDR3 in amino acids: CATSIQVEEKLFF. The DNA of the CDR3 is TGTGCCACCAGCATCCAGGTGGAAGAAAAACTGTTTTTT. Full variable domain (missing parts from reference TRBV15 and TRBJ1-4): DAMVIQNPRYQVTQFGKPVTLSCSQTLNHNVMYWYQQKSSQAPKLLFHYYDKDFNNEADTPDNFQSRRPNTSFCFLDIRSPGLGDTAMYLCATSIQVEEKLFFGSGTQLSVL.

The chain recombines TRBV27 with TRBJ2-1, with D possibly called TRBD1 or TRBD2 (5 bases each). This CDR3 is built from 13 residues. Trimming stripped 0 bases from V and 9 bases from J, with 9 bases between. The germline gives CDR1 MNHEY, CDR2 SMNVEV (reference sequence). The CDR3 DNA reads as TGTGCCAGCAGTTTATCGGCAGGGACTGAGCAGTTCTTC. It encodes CASSLSAGTEQFF.

V is TRBV15 and J is TRBJ2-3; no firm D call. The CDR3 sequence is 13 residues long. Germline V gene lookup returns CDR1 LNHNV and CDR2 YYDKDF (reference sequence). The V and J ends lost 0 bases and 3 bases respectively, with 4 bases between them. The CDR3 DNA reads TGTGCCACCAGCAGAGATCGAACAGATACGCAGTATTTT. Translated: CATSRDRTDTQYF.

The sample holds many counts of this clonotype. The chain is built from TRBV4-1 and TRBJ1-3; no reliable D call. Between the trimmed V and J ends, which lost 4 bases and 0 bases, there was a span of 13 bases. This CDR3 region has 16 residues. Germline assignment: CDR1 MGHRA and CDR2 YSYEKL. CDR3 DNA sequence: TGCGCCAGCAGCCCCTATACGGGGAGCTCTGGAAACACCATATATTTT. Protein sequence: CASSPYTGSSGNTIYF.

This clonotype was recorded at least ten times. V usage is TRBV20-1 and J usage is TRBJ1-1; D is unclear. CDR3 length: 13 amino acids. Germline CDR1 reads DFQATT; CDR2 reads SNEGSKA (reference sequence). The V end lost 6 bases, the J end lost 1 base, and 12 bases lay between the germline ends. CDR3 in DNA: TGCAGTGCCCGGGTCCTGGAGAACACTGAAGCTTTCTTT. It yields the protein CSARVLENTEAFF.

The V gene is TRBV20-1, the J gene TRBJ2-3; a possible D gene is TRBD1 (6 bases). Germline V gene lookup returns CDR1 DFQATT and CDR2 SNEGSKA (reference sequence). The CDR3 sequence is 13 residues long. CDR3 sequence: CGIPGEYADTQYF. Written as DNA, the CDR3 is TGCGGGATCCCAGGGGAATACGCAGATACGCAGTATTTT.

This clonotype has a count of ten or more. V usage is TRBV6-2 or TRBV6-3 and J usage is TRBJ2-7; 8 bases fit TRBD1. V lost 5 bases, J lost 4 bases, and 7 bases stayed unmatched. The CDR3 has 14 residues. Germline V CDR1 and CDR2: MNHEY, SVGEGT. Here the CDR3 DNA reads TGTGCCAGCAGTATCGGACAGGGTGTATACGAGCAGTACTTC. Translation: CASSIGQGVYEQYF.